The table lists the clone carrying this TCR beta chain with a few counts. PCR was performed a second time for about 6 to 12 cycles using a sample-barcoded 5' primer and a J-beta primer mix. A template-switch adaptor containing 12 random nucleotides labeled each cDNA molecule. One entry per CDR3 protein, called by TCRdb with MiXCR from the 5' RACE reads. Here the sample spans 1.8 million or so distinct CDR3 sequences, roughly 43% being singletons. These data originate in a study of blood T cells in healthy people across ages. CDR1 is DFQATT and CDR2 is SNEGSKA in the germline V gene (reference sequence). CDR3 length equals 16 residues.

Sequenced: blood. The chain recombines TRBV20-1 with TRBJ2-4, with D maybe TRBD2 (6 bases). The end of the DNA is better explained by TRBJ2-7, so the J call may be wrong. This TCR came from a human donor in good health. The CDR3 DNA sequence: TGCAGTGCTAGTCCCTTTGGCGGTAGCGGTCCCTACGAGCAGTACTTC. Amino acid sequence: CSASPFGGSGPYEQYF.